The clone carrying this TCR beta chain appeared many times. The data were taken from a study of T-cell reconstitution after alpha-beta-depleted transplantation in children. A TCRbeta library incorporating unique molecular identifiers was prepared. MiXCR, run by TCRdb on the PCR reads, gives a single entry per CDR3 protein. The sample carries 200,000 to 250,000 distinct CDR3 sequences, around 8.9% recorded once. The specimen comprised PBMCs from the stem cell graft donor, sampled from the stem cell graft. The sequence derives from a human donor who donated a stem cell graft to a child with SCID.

The CDR3 region is CASIVSGGVTRELFF. CDR3 DNA: TGTGCCAGCATAGTTTCAGGGGGCGTTACCCGGGAGCTGTTTTTT. V gene TRBV2 combines with J gene TRBJ2-2, with TRBD1 matching over 8 bases. The germline CDR1 and CDR2 sequences are SNHLY and FYNNEI. V dropped 7 bases and J dropped 9; count of bases not matched to a gene: 13. CDR3 length: 15 residues. Variable domain in full (rest from reference TRBV2 and TRBJ2-2): EPEVTQTPSHQVTQMGQEVILRCVPISNHLYFYWYRQILGQKVEFLVSFYNNEISEKSEIFDDQFSVERPDGSNFTLKIRSTKLEDSAMYFCASIVSGGVTRELFFGEGSRLTVL.